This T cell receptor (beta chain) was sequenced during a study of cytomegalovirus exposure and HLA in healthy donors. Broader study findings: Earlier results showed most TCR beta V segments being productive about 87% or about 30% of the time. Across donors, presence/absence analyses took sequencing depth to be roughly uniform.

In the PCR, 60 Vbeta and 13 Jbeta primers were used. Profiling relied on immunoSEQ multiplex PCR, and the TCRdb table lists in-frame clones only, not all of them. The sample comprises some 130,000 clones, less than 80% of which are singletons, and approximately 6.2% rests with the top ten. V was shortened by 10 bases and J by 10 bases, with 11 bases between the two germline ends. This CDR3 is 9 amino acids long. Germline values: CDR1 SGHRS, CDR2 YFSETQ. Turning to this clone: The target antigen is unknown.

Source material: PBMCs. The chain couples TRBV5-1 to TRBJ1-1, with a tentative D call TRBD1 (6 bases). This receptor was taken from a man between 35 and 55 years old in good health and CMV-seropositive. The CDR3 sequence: CADTGPAFF. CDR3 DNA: TGCGCCGACACAGGGCCAGCTTTCTTT.